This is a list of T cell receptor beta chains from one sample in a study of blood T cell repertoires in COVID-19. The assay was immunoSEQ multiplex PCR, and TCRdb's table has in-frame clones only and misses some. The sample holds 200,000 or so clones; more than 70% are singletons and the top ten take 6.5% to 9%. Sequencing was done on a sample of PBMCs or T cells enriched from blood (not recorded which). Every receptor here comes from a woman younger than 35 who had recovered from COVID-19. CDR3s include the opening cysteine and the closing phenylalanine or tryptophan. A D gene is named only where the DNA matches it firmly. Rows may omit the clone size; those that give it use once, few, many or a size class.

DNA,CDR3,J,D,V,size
TGTGCCAGCAGCGGAGATTCCTACAATGAGCAGTTCTTC,CASSGDSYNEQFF,TRBJ2-1,.,TRBV11-1,.
TGTGCCAGCAGTGAAGCTATGGCAGTTTTCTCCTACGAGCAGTACTTC,CASSEAMAVFSYEQYF,TRBJ2-7,.,TRBV6-1,.
TGTGCCAGCAGCTTGGGAACAGGGGGCCGGAACACCGGGGAGCTGTTTTTT,CASSLGTGGRNTGELFF,TRBJ2-2,TRBD1,TRBV5-4,few
TGTGCCAGCAGTGAAGAGGACAGGGGCGAACCACCCCTCCACTTT,CASSEEDRGEPPLHF,TRBJ1-6,TRBD1,TRBV6-1,.
TGTGCCAGCAGTTCTCCAGGGGGCTACGAGCAGTACTTC,CASSSPGGYEQYF,TRBJ2-7,TRBD1,TRBV28,.
TGCGCCAGCAGCCAGGGAGACGGTGAGCAGTTCTTC,CASSQGDGEQFF,TRBJ2-1,.,TRBV4-1,.
TGTGCCAGCTCAAAAGAGGGCGGGGAGACCTACGAGCAGTACTTC,CASSKEGGETYEQYF,TRBJ2-7,.,TRBV18,.
TGTGCCAGCAGCGAAACCGGGACTAGCATCTATGAGCAGTTCTTC,CASSETGTSIYEQFF,TRBJ2-1,TRBD2,TRBV9,.
TGTGCCTGGAGGGGGTACAGGGGGAACACCGGGGAGCTGTTTTTT,CAWRGYRGNTGELFF,TRBJ2-2,TRBD1,TRBV30,.
TGCGCCAGCAGCCAAGATTTCGGGTCCACCATGGCTTTCTTT,CASSQDFGSTMAFF,TRBJ1-1,.,TRBV4-1,.
TGTGCCAGCAGCCTAAGAGGGTCACCCCTCCACTTT,CASSLRGSPLHF,TRBJ1-6,.,TRBV3-1/TRBV3-2,few
TGTGCCACCAGCAGAGGGGGGGATCAGCCCCAGCATTTT,CATSRGGDQPQHF,TRBJ1-5,.,TRBV15,.
TGTGCCAGCAGCCATCCTAGCGGGGGTCGGGAGGGCTACACCTTC,CASSHPSGGREGYTF,TRBJ1-2,.,TRBV28,.
TGTGCCAGCAGTGGTTACAAAGACTCTGGAAACACCATATATTTT,CASSGYKDSGNTIYF,TRBJ1-3,.,TRBV2,.
TGTGCCAGCAGCCAGGATCAAGGGGTTTATGGCTACACCTTC,CASSQDQGVYGYTF,TRBJ1-2,.,TRBV3-1/TRBV3-2,.
TGTGCCAGCAGCGTAGGACAGGGCCGAGGTTCGGGTGGAAAAAAACTGTTTTTT,CASSVGQGRGSGGKKLFF,TRBJ1-4,TRBD1,TRBV9,once
TGTGCCAGCAGTTACAGCCACTCTGGAAACACCATATATTTT,CASSYSHSGNTIYF,TRBJ1-3,.,TRBV6-5,.
TGTGCCAGCAGTCCTCTGAGGGCTAGCGGGAGAGATACGCAGTATTTT,CASSPLRASGRDTQYF,TRBJ2-3,TRBD2,TRBV28,.
TGTGCCAGCAGCGTAGCTGGACAACAATCCGAGCAGTACTTC,CASSVAGQQSEQYF,TRBJ2-7,.,TRBV9,.
TGCAGCGTTGTCTTCGGGGACAAACCAACGGGGACCCAGTACTTC,CSVVFGDKPTGTQYF,TRBJ2-5,.,TRBV29-1,.
TGTGCCAGCAGTTTCGACAGCTACGAGCAGTACTTC,CASSFDSYEQYF,TRBJ2-7,.,TRBV12-3/TRBV12-4,.
TGTGCCAGCAGTTTTTTAGACTCCACTAACACCGGGGAGCTGTTTTTT,CASSFLDSTNTGELFF,TRBJ2-2,.,TRBV27,.